This T cell receptor beta chain was identified in a study of cytomegalovirus exposure and HLA in healthy donors. The CDR3 is 16 amino acids. Germline values: CDR1 GTSNPN, CDR2 SVGIG (reference sequence). Trimming shortened V by 4 bases and J by 6 bases, and 24 bases separated the two germline ends. General study points: Whilst most TCR sequences proved rare, a subset of public TCRs occurred across many donors. Exclusion as indistinguishable affected some V segments, including TRBV6-2 and TRBV6-3. A link between a missense DCLRE1C variant and TCR beta V- and J-gene trimming emerged from a later analysis.

The PCR used 60 Vbeta and 13 Jbeta primers. Assay used: immunoSEQ multiplex PCR; TCRdb lists only in-frame clones, some missing. This table holds around 100,000 clones, over 70% found once. The count of this clone is one. What it binds is unknown. This sequence was found in a man aged 45 to 65 in good health and CMV-seronegative. Sequences were obtained from PBMCs. The V gene is TRBV30, the J gene TRBJ1-1, with D possibly TRBD1 on 6 matching bases. The CDR3 nucleotides are TGTGCCTGGACCCGGGGGGGATTTACAGGGTCTGCTGAAGCTTTCTTT. It specifies CAWTRGGFTGSAEAFF.